The rows below give T cell receptor beta chains drawn from one sample of a study of blood T cell repertoires in COVID-19. Data came from immunoSEQ multiplex PCR; TCRdb stores just in-frame clones and leaves some out. The table records roughly 160,000 clones, about 85% of them present only once. The sample comprised peripheral blood. The origin of the receptors is a man at least 80 years old with COVID-19, enrolled during active disease. CDR3s include the opening cysteine and the closing phenylalanine or tryptophan. The D gene is left open where the match is weak. Clone size appears in some rows only: once, few, many, or a class for an expanded clone.

V gene,J gene,D gene,clone size,CDR3 protein,CDR3 DNA
TRBV2,TRBJ1-1,NA,NA,CASRSLAGRGTEAFF,TGTGCCAGCAGATCTTTGGCGGGGAGGGGCACTGAAGCTTTCTTT
TRBV28,TRBJ1-1,TRBD1,NA,CASSTRDRGQRNTEAFF,TGTGCCAGCAGCACAAGGGACAGGGGGCAGAGGAACACTGAAGCTTTCTTT
TRBV3-1/TRBV3-2,TRBJ2-5,TRBD1,few,CANTGDQETQYF,TGTGCCAACACAGGGGACCAAGAGACCCAGTACTTC
TRBV28,TRBJ1-5,NA,few,CASSLSGYSNQPQHF,TGTGCCAGCAGTTTATCGGGTTATAGCAATCAGCCCCAGCATTTT
TRBV6-5,TRBJ2-7,NA,NA,CAITSDSYEQYF,TGTGCCATCACCTCAGACTCCTACGAGCAGTACTTC
TRBV7-3,TRBJ2-2,TRBD2,NA,CASSLMSGGKLFF,TGTGCCAGCAGCTTAATGTCCGGGGGGAAGCTGTTTTTT
TRBV5-1,TRBJ2-5,TRBD1,NA,CASSLVPRTGVVQETQYF,TGCGCCAGCAGCTTGGTGCCCCGGACAGGGGTGGTCCAAGAGACCCAGTACTTC
TRBV19,TRBJ1-1,NA,NA,CASSPLGRGRGENTEAFF,TGTGCCAGTAGCCCCCTCGGGAGGGGAAGGGGTGAAAACACTGAAGCTTTCTTT
TRBV7-8,TRBJ1-1,NA,NA,CASSLRTVGTEAFF,TGTGCCAGCAGCTTACGGACAGTAGGCACTGAAGCTTTCTTT
TRBV7-2,TRBJ2-1,NA,NA,CASSSGRGSYNEQFF,TGTGCCAGCAGTTCCGGCAGGGGCTCCTACAATGAGCAGTTCTTC
TRBV19,TRBJ1-5,TRBD1,NA,CASSIAGGPNQPQHF,TGTGCCAGTAGTATAGCAGGGGGCCCCAATCAGCCCCAGCATTTT
TRBV3-1/TRBV3-2,TRBJ2-5,NA,NA,CASSQAQAQETQYF,TGTGCCAGCAGCCAAGCGCAGGCCCAAGAGACCCAGTACTTC
TRBV7-6,TRBJ2-7,TRBD1,NA,CASSSRDRDLYEQYF,TGTGCCAGCAGCTCCAGGGACAGGGACCTCTACGAGCAGTACTTC
TRBV7-2,TRBJ1-5,NA,NA,CASSSRGNQPQHF,TGTGCCAGCAGCTCCCGAGGGAATCAGCCCCAGCATTTT
TRBV19,TRBJ2-1,TRBD2,NA,CASSSSRTSGGVYNEQFF,TGTGCCAGTAGTTCCTCTCGGACTAGCGGGGGGGTCTACAATGAGCAGTTCTTC
TRBV6-5,TRBJ1-1,NA,NA,CASRQRNTEAFF,TGTGCCAGCAGACAAAGGAACACTGAAGCTTTCTTT
TRBV7-9,TRBJ1-4,TRBD1,NA,CASSSGTDNEKLFF,TGTGCCAGCAGCTCCGGGACAGATAATGAAAAACTGTTTTTT
TRBV7-3,TRBJ2-2,TRBD1,NA,CASSLEGQAMSGELFF,TGTGCCAGCAGTTTAGAGGGACAGGCGATGTCGGGGGAGCTGTTTTTT
TRBV3-1/TRBV3-2,TRBJ2-3,TRBD2,NA,CASSLGGGAQDTQYF,TGTGCCAGCAGCTTGGGCGGGGGGGCGCAAGATACGCAGTATTTT
TRBV9,TRBJ1-1,NA,NA,CASSVSGDTEAFF,TGTGCCAGCAGCGTCTCAGGGGACACTGAAGCTTTCTTT
TRBV5-1,TRBJ2-3,TRBD2,NA,CASTPSGVDTQYF,TGCGCCAGCACACCTAGCGGGGTTGATACGCAGTATTTT
TRBV3-1/TRBV3-2,TRBJ1-1,TRBD1,once,CASSNRGTEAFF,TGTGCCAGCAGCAACAGGGGAACTGAAGCTTTCTTT
TRBV6-5,TRBJ2-7,TRBD1,NA,CASSRTGLTYEQYF,TGTGCCAGCTCCCGGACAGGGCTTACCTACGAGCAGTACTTC
TRBV9,TRBJ2-1,TRBD1,NA,CASSANSGTGYNEQFF,TGTGCCAGCAGCGCCAATTCCGGGACAGGGTACAATGAGCAGTTCTTC
TRBV5-1,TRBJ1-1,NA,NA,CASSLADTEAFF,TGCGCCAGCAGCTTGGCTGACACTGAAGCTTTCTTT
TRBV5-1,TRBJ1-1,NA,NA,CASSLDSGTEAFF,TGCGCCAGCAGCTTGGACAGCGGAACTGAAGCTTTCTTT
TRBV9,TRBJ2-1,TRBD2,NA,CASSSSGGPYNEQFF,TGTGCCAGCAGCTCTAGCGGGGGGCCCTACAATGAGCAGTTCTTC
TRBV7-2,TRBJ1-3,NA,NA,CASSLAGLFSGNTIYF,TGTGCCAGCAGCTTAGCTGGCTTATTCTCTGGAAACACCATATATTTT
TRBV15,TRBJ1-4,TRBD1,NA,CATSRREGQGGEEKLFF,TGTGCCACCAGCAGACGCGAGGGACAGGGCGGGGAGGAAAAACTGTTTTTT
TRBV9,TRBJ1-2,NA,NA,CASSSPRSYGYTF,TGTGCCAGCAGCTCCCCGAGGTCCTATGGCTACACCTTC
TRBV29-1,TRBJ1-4,TRBD1,NA,CSATGTGNEKLFF,TGCAGCGCCACCGGGACAGGGAATGAAAAACTGTTTTTT
TRBV18,TRBJ1-1,NA,NA,CASSVLESNTEAFF,TGTGCCAGCTCAGTACTGGAGTCGAACACTGAAGCTTTCTTT
TRBV6-5,TRBJ1-2,NA,NA,CASSAPGHRQGYTF,TGTGCCAGCAGCGCGCCGGGACACAGGCAGGGCTACACCTTC
TRBV29-1,TRBJ1-1,NA,NA,CSVGRNTEAFF,TGCAGCGTTGGGAGGAACACTGAAGCTTTCTTT
TRBV7-9,TRBJ2-7,NA,few,CASSSIYEQYF,TGTGCCAGCAGCTCCATCTACGAGCAGTACTTC
TRBV11-2,TRBJ2-1,TRBD2,NA,CASTPLAGGTYNEQFF,TGTGCCAGCACCCCGCTAGCGGGTGGTACCTACAATGAGCAGTTCTTC
TRBV7-9,TRBJ1-5,NA,once,CASSFGGGHSNQPQHF,TGTGCCAGCAGCTTCGGGGGAGGGCATAGCAATCAGCCCCAGCATTTT
TRBV7-2,TRBJ2-5,NA,NA,CASSSSGVQETQYF,TGTGCCAGCAGCTCCTCAGGGGTCCAAGAGACCCAGTACTTC
TRBV3-1/TRBV3-2,TRBJ1-1,TRBD1,NA,CASSQLVGQLEAFF,TGTGCCAGCAGCCAGCTTGTGGGACAGCTAGAAGCTTTCTTT
TRBV6-5,TRBJ1-6,NA,few,CASNQNSPLHF,TGTGCCAGCAATCAGAATTCACCCCTCCACTTT
TRBV27,TRBJ1-1,TRBD1,NA,CASSLTPRTGMNTEAFF,TGTGCCAGCAGTTTAACCCCACGGACAGGGATGAACACTGAAGCTTTCTTT
TRBV5-1,TRBJ2-2,NA,NA,CASSLAGETGTGELFF,TGCGCCAGCAGCTTGGCGGGGGAGACGGGCACCGGGGAGCTGTTTTTT
TRBV2,TRBJ2-2,NA,NA,CASSERLNTGELFF,TGTGCCAGCAGTGAGAGGCTCAACACCGGGGAGCTGTTTTTT
TRBV6-5,TRBJ1-5,NA,NA,CASRDGSGQPQHF,TGTGCCAGCAGGGACGGTAGCGGGCAGCCCCAGCATTTT
TRBV5-6,TRBJ2-7,TRBD2,many,CASSPRGSGVSSYEQYF,TGTGCCAGCAGCCCCCGTGGTAGCGGGGTAAGCTCCTACGAGCAGTACTTC
TRBV19,TRBJ1-1,NA,NA,CASGPYQVAEAFF,TGTGCCAGTGGCCCGTACCAAGTCGCTGAAGCTTTCTTT
TRBV10-1,TRBJ1-1,NA,few,CASSEDSTEAFF,TGCGCCAGCAGTGAGGACAGCACTGAAGCTTTCTTT
TRBV18,TRBJ1-3,TRBD1,few,CASSPQGAVSGNTIYF,TGTGCCAGCTCCCCGCAGGGGGCTGTCTCTGGAAACACCATATATTTT
TRBV7-9,TRBJ2-5,NA,NA,CASSAQYQETQYF,TGTGCCAGCAGCGCACAGTACCAAGAGACCCAGTACTTC
TRBV5-1,TRBJ2-2,NA,NA,CASSLTGGTGELFF,TGCGCCAGCAGCTTGACGGGCGGGACCGGGGAGCTGTTTTTT
TRBV5-1,TRBJ2-2,TRBD1,NA,CASSSPGQVNTGELFF,TGCGCCAGCAGCTCTCCGGGACAGGTTAACACCGGGGAGCTGTTTTTT
TRBV7-9,TRBJ2-1,TRBD1,NA,CASSLGRTGGENEQFF,TGTGCCAGCAGCTTAGGTCGGACAGGGGGCGAAAATGAGCAGTTCTTC
TRBV19,TRBJ2-7,TRBD2,NA,CASRPRDYSEQYF,TGTGCCAGCCGTCCCAGGGACTACTCCGAGCAGTACTTC
TRBV5-1,TRBJ2-7,NA,NA,CASSLEGSGTYEQYF,TGCGCCAGCAGCTTGGAGGGTTCGGGAACCTACGAGCAGTACTTC
TRBV7-8,TRBJ2-2,NA,NA,CASSGGGDGGELFF,TGTGCCAGCAGCGGAGGGGGGGATGGCGGGGAGCTGTTTTTT